Reported below is one T cell receptor (beta chain). This entry comes from a study of beta chain features in type 1 diabetes. Purity exceeded 98% in all sorted populations. Sequencing targeted expressed TCRB transcripts, as all isolated RNA had been reverse transcribed. Approximately 3.6 million reads, on average, came from each naive, central memory and regulatory T cell sample. Sequencing was performed with immunoSEQ multiplex PCR; in TCRdb, only in-frame clones are kept and a portion is missing. The sample lists 150,000 to 190,000 clones; about 7.3% were seen once. The germline gives CDR1 SGHDT, CDR2 YYEEEE. The CDR3 consists of 17 residues. Deletions cut 4 bases from V and 2 bases from J, with 19 bases between.

Sequenced input: central memory CD4+ T cells from blood. The clonotype was recovered from a young man in good health. This chain connects TRBV5-6 to TRBJ1-5; D unclear. The DNA of the CDR3 is TGTGCCAGCAGCCTACTGGGAAATCTGGGAGGCAATCAGCCCCAGCATTTT. Translating it yields CASSLLGNLGGNQPQHF.